This T cell receptor beta chain was sequenced during a study of persistence of HIV-infected CD4 T cells. In the study overall: Donors had been on suppressive ART for a median of roughly 8 years.

The stimulus was lysate of CMV-infected fibroblasts, around 10 ug/mL. CD40L-negative CD69-negative CD45RO-high memory CD4+ T cells were sorted as populations depleted of antigen-responding cells. PBMCs were depleted of CD8+ T cells before stimulation. This clone appeared once. The antigen remains undetermined. Study-wide results and limits: TCRbeta richness was lower in CMV- and Gag-responding cells than in anti-CD3/anti-CD28-responding cells.

Sequencing used immunoSEQ version 4 in survey mode. Some clones are missing from TCRdb's copy, which holds only in-frame ones; the method was immunoSEQ multiplex PCR. This sample has 25,000 to 30,000 clones; around 80% occur once, and the top ten carry about 4.6%. The clonotype comes from an adult man with HIV who was CMV-seropositive. The material sequenced was CD4+ T cells sorted from PBMCs after approximately 19-hour stimulation, taken from a patient who received antiretroviral therapy.

The CDR3 loop reads CASTQLGGADTGELFF. The CDR3 bases are TGTGCCAGTACCCAATTGGGAGGGGCGGACACCGGGGAGCTGTTTTTT. The J gene is TRBJ2-2, the V gene TRBV19; 7 bases fit TRBD2. The ends lost 7 bases at V and 3 bases at J; junction bases unmatched: 11. The CDR3 length is 16 residues. Germline assignment: CDR1 LNHDA and CDR2 SQIVND (reference sequence).